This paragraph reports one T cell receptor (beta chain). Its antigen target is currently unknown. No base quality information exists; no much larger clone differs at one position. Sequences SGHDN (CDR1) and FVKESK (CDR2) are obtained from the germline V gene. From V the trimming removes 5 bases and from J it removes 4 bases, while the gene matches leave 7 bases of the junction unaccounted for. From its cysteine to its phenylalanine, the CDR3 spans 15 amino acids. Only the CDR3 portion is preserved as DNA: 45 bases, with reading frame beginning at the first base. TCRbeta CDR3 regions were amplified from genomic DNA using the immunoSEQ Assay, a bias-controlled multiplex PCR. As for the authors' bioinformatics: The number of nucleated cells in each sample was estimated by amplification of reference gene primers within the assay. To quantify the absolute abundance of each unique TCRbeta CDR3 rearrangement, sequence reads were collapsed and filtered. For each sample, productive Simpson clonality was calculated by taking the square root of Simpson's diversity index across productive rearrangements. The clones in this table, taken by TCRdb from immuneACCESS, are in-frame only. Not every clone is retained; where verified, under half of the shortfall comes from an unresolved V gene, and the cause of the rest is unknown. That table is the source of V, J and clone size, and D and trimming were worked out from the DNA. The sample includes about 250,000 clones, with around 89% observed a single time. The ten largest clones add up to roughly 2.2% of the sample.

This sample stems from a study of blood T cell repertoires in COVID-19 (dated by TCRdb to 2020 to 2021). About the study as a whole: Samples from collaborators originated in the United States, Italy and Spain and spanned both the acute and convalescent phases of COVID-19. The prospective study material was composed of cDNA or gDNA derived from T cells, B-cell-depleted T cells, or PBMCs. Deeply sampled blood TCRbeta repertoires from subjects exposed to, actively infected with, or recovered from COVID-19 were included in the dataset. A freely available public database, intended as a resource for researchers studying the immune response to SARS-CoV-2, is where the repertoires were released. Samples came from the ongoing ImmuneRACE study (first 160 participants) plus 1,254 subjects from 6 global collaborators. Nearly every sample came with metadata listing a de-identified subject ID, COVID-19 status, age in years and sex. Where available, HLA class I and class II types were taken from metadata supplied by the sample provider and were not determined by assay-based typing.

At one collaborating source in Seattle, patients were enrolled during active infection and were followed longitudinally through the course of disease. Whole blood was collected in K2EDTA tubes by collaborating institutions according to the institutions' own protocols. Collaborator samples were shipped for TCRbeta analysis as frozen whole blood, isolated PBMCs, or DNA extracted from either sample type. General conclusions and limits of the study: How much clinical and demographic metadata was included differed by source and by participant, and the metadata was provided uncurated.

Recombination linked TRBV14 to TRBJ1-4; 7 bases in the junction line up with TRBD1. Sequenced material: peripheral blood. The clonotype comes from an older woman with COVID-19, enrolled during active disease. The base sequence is TGTGCCAGCAGCATTTCGACAGGGAGTAATGAAAAACTGTTTTTT. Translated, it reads CASSISTGSNEKLFF.